One sample yielded the 19 T cell receptor beta chains listed below, sequenced in a study of blood T cells in healthy people across ages. It was with a sample-barcoded 5' primer and a J-beta primer mix that a second PCR of about 6 to 12 cycles was run. TCRdb reprocessed the 5' RACE reads with MiXCR, giving one entry per CDR3 protein. The data contain about 1.6 million distinct CDR3 sequences, about 31% of them singletons. Sequencing input: blood. These receptors were collected from a woman aged 25-40 years in good health.

CDR3: CASSLGVTGYTF. CDR3 DNA sequence: TGCGCCAGCAGCTTGGGGGTAACTGGCTACACCTTC. The chain employs TRBV5-1 and TRBJ1-2; D not resolved. CDR3 length: 12 amino acids. Trimming removed 0 bases at V and 7 bases at J, with 7 bases between. The germline V gene has CDR1 SGHRS and CDR2 YFSETQ.

The V call is TRBV5-1, the J call TRBJ2-1, with TRBD2 as a possible D gene (6 bases). The CDR3 is made up of 16 amino acids. V was trimmed by 2 bases and J by 3 bases, leaving 15 bases between them. Germline V lookup: CDR1 SGHRS, CDR2 YFSETQ. The CDR3 protein is CASSFGMRGVYNEQFF. The CDR3 DNA reads TGCGCCAGCAGCTTTGGAATGCGGGGAGTCTACAATGAGCAGTTCTTC.

The V call is TRBV16, the J call TRBJ2-5; D is undetermined. CDR1 KGHSY and CDR2 FQNENV come from the germline V gene. The CDR3 has 12 amino acids. V was trimmed by 3 bases and J by 7 bases, leaving 9 bases between them. The CDR3 region is CASSQMGRTQYF. In nucleotides, the CDR3 is TGTGCCAGCAGCCAGATGGGAAGGACCCAGTACTTC. The variable domain in full, with the rest retrieved from reference TRBV16 and TRBJ2-5, is GEEVAQTPKHLVRGEGQKAKLYCAPIKGHSYVFWYQQVLKNEFKFLISFQNENVFDETGMPKERFSAKCLPNSPCSLEIQATKLEDSAVYFCASSQMGRTQYFGPGTRLLVL.

Of note for this clonotype: A much more abundant neighbour one base away suggests this may be a read error. The limits of the CDR3 on the DNA are not certain, so only TCRdb's listed CDR3 is given. The rearrangement uses TRBV20-1 and TRBJ1-2. The CDR3 is 11 amino acids in total, end residues counted. The germline V gene has CDR1 DFQATT and CDR2 SNEGSKA (reference sequence). CDR3 in amino acids: CRASLDYGCTF.

The chain has TRBV20-1 and TRBJ1-2; 7 bases line up with TRBD1. The V segment lost 1 base and the J segment 3 bases; nucleotides outside the gene matches: 8. The CDR3 covers 15 residues. CDR1 and CDR2 (germline): DFQATT, SNEGSKA (reference sequence). The CDR3 loop reads CSARASTGDDYGYTF. The DNA for the CDR3 is TGCAGTGCTAGAGCTAGCACAGGGGATGACTATGGCTACACCTTC.

V is TRBV7-3 and J is TRBJ1-2, with 9 bases matching TRBD1. In germline, CDR1 is SGHTA, CDR2 FQGTGA. This CDR3 has 15 amino acids. V gave up 0 bases and J gave up 6 bases; unmatched junction bases: 5. This CDR3 reads CASSLTGDRVDGYTF. CDR3 DNA sequence: TGTGCCAGCAGCTTAACGGGGGACAGGGTCGATGGCTACACCTTC.

This clonotype appeared a few times. The V call is TRBV13, the J call TRBJ2-7; the match to TRBD1 covers 7 bases. In germline, CDR1 is PRHDT, CDR2 FYEKMQ (reference sequence). The CDR3 consists of 16 residues. V shed 5 bases and J 4 bases; nucleotides not matched to a gene: 14. DNA for the CDR3: TGTGCCAGCAGCCCCCGGCGGAGACAGGGTGATTACGAGCAGTACTTC. Amino acid sequence: CASSPRRRQGDYEQYF.

This clonotype was detected only a few times. The chain couples TRBV7-8 to TRBJ2-6, with D unresolved. CDR1 is SGHVS and CDR2 is FQNEAQ in the germline V gene. V lost 2 bases, J lost 4 bases, and 12 bases lay in between. The CDR3 extends over 16 amino acids. CDR3 amino acids: CASSLFGVAGANVLTF. CDR3 coding DNA: TGTGCCAGCAGCTTATTTGGGGTTGCCGGGGCCAACGTCCTGACTTTC.

The V call is TRBV7-8, the J call TRBJ2-5; 14 bases agree with TRBD2. The V gene's germline CDR1 is SGHVS and CDR2 FQNEAQ. The V segment lost 5 bases and the J segment 2 bases; nucleotides outside the gene matches: 7. The CDR3 sequence is 17 residues long. CDR3 nucleotide sequence: TGTGCCAGCAGCCCGGGACTAGCGGGGGTTTCACAAGAGACCCAGTACTTC. Translated: CASSPGLAGVSQETQYF.

V and J are TRBV6-2 or TRBV6-3 and TRBJ2-7, with D hard to call. This CDR3 contains 12 residues. From germline, CDR1 is MNHEY and CDR2 SVGEGT. Trimming took 4 bases from V and 7 from J, leaving 11 bases between them. Here the CDR3 DNA reads TGTGCCAGCAGTTGGGCGATCCGGGAGCAGTACTTC. It codes for CASSWAIREQYF.

This clonotype was picked up a small number of times. This chain uses TRBV2 with TRBJ1-2, with TRBD1 as a possible D gene (5 bases). The germline V gene encodes CDR1 SNHLY and CDR2 FYNNEI. The V end lost 6 bases, the J end lost 6 bases, and 14 bases lay between the germline ends. The CDR3 length is 13 residues. The CDR3, as DNA: TGTGCCAGCAGCCTCTCAGGGATCGATGGCTACACCTTC. This gives the protein CASSLSGIDGYTF.

The sample holds many counts of this clonotype. The J gene is TRBJ2-7, the V gene TRBV13; 10 nucleotides align to TRBD2. CDR1 and CDR2 (germline): PRHDT, FYEKMQ (reference sequence). CDR3 size: 16 residues. The junction had 11 bases not matched to a gene; V was cut back by 4 bases and J by 5 bases. The CDR3 sequence is CASSYIAGGYGNEQYF. CDR3 DNA sequence: TGTGCCAGCAGCTATATAGCGGGGGGTTACGGGAACGAGCAGTACTTC.

This clonotype turned up a few times. The V and J genes are TRBV20-1 and TRBJ2-1; D gene unclear. The CDR3 has 15 amino acids. V was clipped by 0 bases and J by 7 bases, with 16 bases between them. Germline V gene data show CDR1 as DFQATT and CDR2 as SNEGSKA (reference sequence). CDR3 coding DNA: TGCAGTGCTAGAGATGTAGGGCCGAGGCCGAATGAGCAGTTCTTC. Amino acid sequence: CSARDVGPRPNEQFF.

The chain combines TRBV12-5 with TRBJ1-1; TRBD1 is a possible D gene (5 bases). This CDR3 is 14 amino acids long. The germline gives CDR1 LGHNT, CDR2 FRNRAP. Trimming removed 2 bases at V and 1 base at J, with 8 bases between. The CDR3 sequence: CASGLQGWNTEAFF. The CDR3 bases are TGTGCTAGTGGTTTGCAGGGATGGAACACTGAAGCTTTCTTT.

This clonotype was seen a few times. CDR3 residues: CSAPGRSYYGYTF. CDR3 nucleotide sequence: TGCAGTGCTCCTGGTCGCTCCTACTATGGCTACACCTTC. V usage is TRBV20-1 and J usage is TRBJ1-2; D unclear. Trimming stripped 5 bases from V and 3 bases from J, with 13 bases between. The germline CDR1 and CDR2 sequences are DFQATT and SNEGSKA (reference sequence). This CDR3 contains 13 residues.

This clonotype was counted ten times or more. The chain uses TRBV10-3 and TRBJ2-7; D gene ambiguous. Per the germline V gene, CDR1 is ENHRY and CDR2 is SYGVKD. The CDR3 spans 13 residues. V lost 11 bases and J lost 5, with 19 bases in between. The CDR3 sequence is CASIGQAANEQYF. For the CDR3, the DNA is TGTGCCTCGATCGGGCAGGCGGCGAACGAGCAGTACTTC.

The genes are TRBV28 and TRBJ1-2, with D uncertain. Per germline, CDR1 MDHEN and CDR2 SYDVKM. The germline V and J ends were trimmed by 5 bases and 7 bases, with 26 bases remaining between them. The CDR3 runs 17 residues. CDR3: CASSLHPSYEGFTGYTF. In nucleotides, the CDR3 is TGTGCCAGCAGTCTCCACCCCAGTTACGAGGGTTTTACTGGCTACACCTTC.

The table lists this clonotype with a few counts. The chain combines TRBV20-1 with TRBJ2-3; 13 positions agree with TRBD2. This CDR3 contains 14 residues. V lost 5 bases to trimming and J lost 4 bases; unmatched junction nucleotides: 3. Germline V gene sequence: CDR1 DFQATT, CDR2 SNEGSKA (reference sequence). CDR3 protein: CSALGLAGPDTQYF. The CDR3 DNA reads as TGCAGTGCTCTGGGACTAGCGGGACCAGATACGCAGTATTTT.

The J gene is TRBJ2-7, the V gene TRBV4-1; no reliable D call. The CDR3 is 16 residues long. Germline V gene data show CDR1 as MGHRA and CDR2 as YSYEKL. V shed 0 bases and J shed 4 bases, with 16 bases lying between them. In nucleotides, the CDR3 is TGCGCCAGCAGCCAAGACCCCGGAGACGCGACGTACGAGCAGTACTTC. Translating gives CASSQDPGDATYEQYF.